One and the same sample provided the 14 T cell receptor beta chains below, sequenced in a study of blood T cells in healthy people across ages. With a J-beta primer mix and a sample-barcoded 5' primer, a second PCR ran about 7 to 12 cycles. TCRdb reprocessed the 5' RACE reads via MiXCR and lists one record per CDR3 protein. The table shows hundreds of thousands of distinct CDR3 sequences, with 35% to 60% occurring only once. Sequencing used blood. The receptors were sampled from a man of 80 years or more in good health.

The chain employs TRBV7-2 and TRBJ2-7, with 14 positions matching TRBD2. This CDR3 spans 16 amino acids. The ends lost 5 bases at V and 4 bases at J; junction bases unmatched: 7. Germline assignment: CDR1 SGHTA and CDR2 FQGNSA. CDR3 coding DNA: TGTGCCAGCAGCCACCCCAGGACTAGCGGGAGGTACGAGCAGTACTTC. Amino acids: CASSHPRTSGRYEQYF. Full variable domain (rest looked up from reference TRBV7-2 and TRBJ2-7): GAGVSQSPSNKVTEKGKDVELRCDPISGHTALYWYRQSLGQGLEFLIYFQGNSAPDKSGLPSDRFSAERTGGSVSTLTIQRTQQEDSAVYLCASSHPRTSGRYEQYFGPGTRLTVT.

The chain couples TRBV9 to TRBJ2-1; D may be TRBD1 or TRBD2 (6 bases each). Trimming stripped 1 base from V and 8 bases from J, with 19 bases between. Germline V gene data show CDR1 as SGDLS and CDR2 as YYNGEE. This CDR3 spans 16 amino acids. CDR3 DNA sequence: TGTGCCAGCAGCGTAACAGACGGGGGCGCAAACCATGAGCAGTTCTTC. This sequence encodes CASSVTDGGANHEQFF.

This clonotype was recorded a few times. The chain links TRBV3-1 to TRBJ2-1; TRBD2 agrees at 7 bases. The CDR3 contains 15 residues. The germline gives CDR1 LGHDT, CDR2 YNNKEL (reference sequence). V lost 5 bases, J lost 3 bases, and 7 bases stayed unmatched. CDR3 sequence: CASSFAGVFYNEQFF. CDR3 nucleotide sequence: TGTGCCAGCAGCTTCGCGGGAGTTTTCTACAATGAGCAGTTCTTC.

This clonotype was recorded a few times. This chain uses TRBV7-3 with TRBJ2-2; a weak D match, TRBD2 (5 bases). The CDR3 consists of 13 residues. CDR1 is SGHTA, CDR2 FQGTGA, per germline. V lost 0 bases and J lost 13, with 12 bases in between. The CDR3 sequence is CASSLTANGGLFF. Here the CDR3 DNA reads TGTGCCAGCAGCTTAACGGCGAACGGAGGGCTGTTTTTT.

The gene calls are TRBV11-1 and TRBJ2-5, with D maybe TRBD1 (6 bases). CDR1 is SGHAT and CDR2 is FQDESV in the germline V gene (reference sequence). V was pared by 3 bases and J by 7 bases, with 12 bases between. The CDR3 is 13 residues long. CDR3 protein: CASSFMQQGTQYF. CDR3 nucleotide sequence: TGTGCCAGCAGCTTCATGCAACAGGGGACCCAGTACTTC.

The V gene is TRBV29-1, the J gene TRBJ2-5; D not resolved. The CDR3 totals 14 residues. Per germline, CDR1 SQVTM and CDR2 ANQGSEA. V lost 4 bases and J 2 bases, leaving 14 bases between the germline ends. DNA for the CDR3: TGCAGCGTTGTACCCTGGCGGCAGCAAGAGACCCAGTACTTC. Residues: CSVVPWRQQETQYF.

This clonotype was seen ten or more times. The chain links TRBV6-6 to TRBJ2-7; TRBD2 matches 16 bases. This CDR3 spans 16 amino acids. The V and J ends lost 8 bases and 4 bases, in that order; junction bases with no gene match: 8. CDR1 and CDR2 (germline): MNHNY, SVGAGI (reference sequence). The CDR3 DNA reads as TGTGCCAGCTGGGATGGGACTAGCGGGAGGGGTTACGAGCAGTACTTC. As protein: CASWDGTSGRGYEQYF.

Details on this clonotype: Possible read error: a much larger clone is one base away. The V and J genes are TRBV12-3 or TRBV12-4 and TRBJ2-5; 11 positions agree with TRBD2. The CDR3 consists of 15 residues. The CDR3 sequence: CAGSLAGGYRETQYF. The CDR3 nucleotides are TGTGCCGGCAGCTTAGCGGGAGGGTATCGGGAGACCCAGTACTTC.

With regard to this clonotype: A much larger clone sits a single nucleotide away, making a read error possible. The rearrangement links TRBV7-2 to TRBJ2-1; D uncertain. The germline V gene has CDR1 SGHTA and CDR2 FQGNSA. The CDR3 totals 14 residues. CDR3 nucleotide sequence: TGTGCCGGCAGCTTACCAGAAAGCTACAATGAGCAGTTCTTC. This translates into CAGSLPESYNEQFF.

The J gene is TRBJ1-2, the V gene TRBV6-1; no firm D call. CDR1 and CDR2 (germline): MNHNS, SASEGT. Trimming removed 1 base at V and 6 bases at J, with 12 bases between. The CDR3 is 14 amino acids. The CDR3 loop reads CASSEGNRPDGYTF. Here the CDR3 DNA reads TGTGCCAGCAGTGAAGGCAACCGACCAGATGGCTACACCTTC.

This clonotype was recorded many times. V gene TRBV29-1 combines with J gene TRBJ2-7; D is possibly TRBD2 (5 bases). The germline CDR1 and CDR2 sequences are SQVTM and ANQGSEA. The CDR3 loop spans 12 amino acids. Trimming took 2 bases from V and 3 from J, leaving 8 bases between them. CDR3 amino acids: CSVETADYEQYF. The CDR3 nucleotides read TGCAGCGTTGAAACAGCGGACTACGAGCAGTACTTC.

Comment on this clonotype: A read error may be the cause here, since a much bigger clone is one base away. The V call is TRBV20-1, the J call TRBJ1-1; D gene ambiguous. CDR3 size: 14 residues. Germline V CDR1 and CDR2: DFQATT, SNEGSKA (reference sequence). The CDR3 sequence: CIARDRSLSTEAFF. The CDR3 DNA reads TGCATTGCTAGAGATCGATCCTTGAGTACTGAAGCTTTCTTT.

This clonotype has only a few counts. This chain links TRBV29-1 with TRBJ1-1; D is possibly TRBD1 (5 bases). V was pared by 7 bases and J by 0 bases, with 12 bases between. The CDR3 is made up of 13 amino acids. CDR1 and CDR2 (germline): SQVTM, ANQGSEA. This CDR3 is CSAARGLNTEAFF. CDR3 DNA sequence: TGCAGCGCAGCGCGGGGCCTGAACACTGAAGCTTTCTTT.

This clonotype appeared a few times. The rearrangement uses TRBV7-2 and TRBJ2-7; D is ambiguous. Germline loops: CDR1 SGHTA, CDR2 FQGNSA. The CDR3 sequence is 14 residues long. V was clipped by 7 bases and J by 0 bases, with 13 bases between them. The CDR3 sequence is CASKSDLSSYEQYF. In DNA form, the CDR3 reads TGTGCCAGCAAATCGGACCTCAGCTCCTACGAGCAGTACTTC.